This TCR beta chain was captured in a study of T cell responses to AZD1222 COVID-19 vaccine. This clone was seen once. This CDR3 spans 15 amino acids. Looked up from germline, CDR1 is MNHNY and CDR2 is SVGAGI (reference sequence). Germline trimming cut 6 bases from V and 0 bases from J; bases unmatched to any gene: 5. The method was immunoSEQ multiplex PCR; TCRdb's version includes in-frame clones alone and lacks a portion of them. The table lists roughly 150,000 clones, 85% to 95% of them singletons. The TCR originated in an adult who received the AZD1222 COVID-19 vaccine. The rearrangement links TRBV6-6 to TRBJ1-3, with 7 positions matching TRBD1. The sample in question was peripheral blood, obtained 28 days after the second AZD1222 dose. CDR3: CASSQGQNSGNTIYF. The CDR3 DNA is TGTGCCAGCAGCCAGGGACAGAACTCTGGAAACACCATATATTTT.